The present TCR beta chain was sequenced within a study of shared clonotypes between healthy human individuals. Trimming removed 2 bases at V and 1 base at J, with 18 bases between. This CDR3 has 17 residues. Per germline, CDR1 SGHRS and CDR2 YFSETQ. TCRdb's copy holds only in-frame clones and misses some; the assay was immunoSEQ multiplex PCR. The table lists about 2.3 million clones, over 85% of them singletons, with 0.35% to 0.5% in the top ten. About this clone: As yet, its antigen is unknown.

Study outcomes and limitations: Approximately 5.3% was the fraction of naive CD4 clonotypes found shared across a handful of donors. Donors were few, which limited the genetic and exposure-history diversity represented.

The clonotype originates from a man between 18 and 35 years old in good health. Some clones in this sample may be carry-over from other donors' samples. Sequenced: naive CD4+ T cells from PBMCs. Subset here: CD45RA+ positively selected. The chain uses TRBV5-1 and TRBJ2-5, with D possibly matching TRBD2 (6 bases). The CDR3 region is CASSFDRRAGSQETQYF. The CDR3 coding sequence is TGCGCCAGCAGCTTCGACAGAAGGGCGGGATCCCAAGAGACCCAGTACTTC. The full variable domain, its missing parts supplied by reference TRBV5-1 and TRBJ2-5, is KAGVTQTPRYLIKTRGQQVTLSCSPISGHRSVSWYQQTPGQGLQFLFEYFSETQRNKGNFPGRFSGRQFSNSRSEMNVSTLELGDSALYLCASSFDRRAGSQETQYFGPGTRLLVL.